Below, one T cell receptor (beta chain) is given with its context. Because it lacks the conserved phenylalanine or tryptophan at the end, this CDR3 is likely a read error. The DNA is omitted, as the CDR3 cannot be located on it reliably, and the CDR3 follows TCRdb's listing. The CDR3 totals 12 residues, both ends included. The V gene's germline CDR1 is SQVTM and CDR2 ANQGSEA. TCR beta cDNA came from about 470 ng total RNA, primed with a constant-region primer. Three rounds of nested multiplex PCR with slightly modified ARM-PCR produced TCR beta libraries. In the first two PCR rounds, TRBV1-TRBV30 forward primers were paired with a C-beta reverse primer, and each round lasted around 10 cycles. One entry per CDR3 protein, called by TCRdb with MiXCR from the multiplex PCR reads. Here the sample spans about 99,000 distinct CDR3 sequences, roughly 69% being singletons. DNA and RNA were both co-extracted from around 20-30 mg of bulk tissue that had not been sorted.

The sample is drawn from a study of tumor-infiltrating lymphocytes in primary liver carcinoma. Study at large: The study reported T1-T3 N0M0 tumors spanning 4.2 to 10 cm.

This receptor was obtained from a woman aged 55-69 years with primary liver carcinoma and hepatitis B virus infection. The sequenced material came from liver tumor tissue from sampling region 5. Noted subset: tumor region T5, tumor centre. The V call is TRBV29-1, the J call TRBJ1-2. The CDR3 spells CSVGGDIYGYIS.